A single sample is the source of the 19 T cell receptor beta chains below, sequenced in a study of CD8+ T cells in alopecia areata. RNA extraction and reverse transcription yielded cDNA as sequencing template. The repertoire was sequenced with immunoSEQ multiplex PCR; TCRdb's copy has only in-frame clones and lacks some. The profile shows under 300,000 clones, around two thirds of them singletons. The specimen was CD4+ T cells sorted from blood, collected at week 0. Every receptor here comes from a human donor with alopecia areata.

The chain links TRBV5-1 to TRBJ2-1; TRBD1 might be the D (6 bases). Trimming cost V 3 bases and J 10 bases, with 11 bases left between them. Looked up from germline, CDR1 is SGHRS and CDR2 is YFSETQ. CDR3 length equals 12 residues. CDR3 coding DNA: TGCGCCAGCAGCTCACAGGGCTCGGAGCAGTTCTTC. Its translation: CASSSQGSEQFF. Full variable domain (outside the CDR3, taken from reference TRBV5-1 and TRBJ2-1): KAGVTQTPRYLIKTRGQQVTLSCSPISGHRSVSWYQQTPGQGLQFLFEYFSETQRNKGNFPGRFSGRQFSNSRSEMNVSTLELGDSALYLCASSSQGSEQFFGPGTRLTVL.

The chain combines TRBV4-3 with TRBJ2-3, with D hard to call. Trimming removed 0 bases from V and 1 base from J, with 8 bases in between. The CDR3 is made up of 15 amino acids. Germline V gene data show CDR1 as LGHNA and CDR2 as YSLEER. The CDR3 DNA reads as TGCGCCAGCAGCCAAGAATTAGTGGGCACAGATACGCAGTATTTT. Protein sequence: CASSQELVGTDTQYF.

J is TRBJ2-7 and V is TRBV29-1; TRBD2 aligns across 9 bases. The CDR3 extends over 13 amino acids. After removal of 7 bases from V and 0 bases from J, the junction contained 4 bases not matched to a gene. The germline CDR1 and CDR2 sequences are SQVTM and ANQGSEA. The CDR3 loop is CSAQAGGSYEQYF. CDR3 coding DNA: TGCAGCGCCCAAGCGGGGGGCTCCTACGAGCAGTACTTC.

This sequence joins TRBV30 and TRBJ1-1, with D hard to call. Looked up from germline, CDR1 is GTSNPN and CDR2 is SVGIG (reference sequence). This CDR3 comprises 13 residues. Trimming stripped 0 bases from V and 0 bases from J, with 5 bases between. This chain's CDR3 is CAWSVVVNTEAFF. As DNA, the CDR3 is TGTGCCTGGAGTGTAGTAGTGAACACTGAAGCTTTCTTT.

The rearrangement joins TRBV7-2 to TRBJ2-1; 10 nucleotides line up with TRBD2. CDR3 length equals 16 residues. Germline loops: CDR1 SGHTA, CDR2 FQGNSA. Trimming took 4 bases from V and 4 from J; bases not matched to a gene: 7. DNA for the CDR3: TGTGCCAGCAGCTCAACCATGACTAGCGGGTACAATGAGCAGTTCTTC. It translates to CASSSTMTSGYNEQFF.

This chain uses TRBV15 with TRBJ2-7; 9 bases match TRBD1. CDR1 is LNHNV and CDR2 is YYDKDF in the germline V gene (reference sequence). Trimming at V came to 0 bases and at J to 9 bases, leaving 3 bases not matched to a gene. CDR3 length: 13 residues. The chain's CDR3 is CATSREGTGLQYF. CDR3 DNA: TGTGCCACCAGCAGAGAAGGGACAGGGTTGCAGTACTTC. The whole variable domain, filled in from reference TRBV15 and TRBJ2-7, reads DAMVIQNPRYQVTQFGKPVTLSCSQTLNHNVMYWYQQKSSQAPKLLFHYYDKDFNNEADTPDNFQSRRPNTSFCFLDIRSPGLGDTAMYLCATSREGTGLQYFGPGTRLTVT.

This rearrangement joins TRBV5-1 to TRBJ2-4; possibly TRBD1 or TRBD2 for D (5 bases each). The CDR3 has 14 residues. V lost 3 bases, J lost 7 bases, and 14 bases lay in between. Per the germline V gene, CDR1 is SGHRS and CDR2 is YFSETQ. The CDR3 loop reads CASSSGASGNIQYF. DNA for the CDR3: TGCGCCAGCAGCTCCGGGGCCTCGGGGAACATTCAGTACTTC.

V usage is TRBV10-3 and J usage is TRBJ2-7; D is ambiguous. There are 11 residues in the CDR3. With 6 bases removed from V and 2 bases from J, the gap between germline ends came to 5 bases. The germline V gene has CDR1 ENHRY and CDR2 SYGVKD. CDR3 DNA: TGTGCCATCAGGGACCCCTACGAGCAGTACTTC. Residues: CAIRDPYEQYF.

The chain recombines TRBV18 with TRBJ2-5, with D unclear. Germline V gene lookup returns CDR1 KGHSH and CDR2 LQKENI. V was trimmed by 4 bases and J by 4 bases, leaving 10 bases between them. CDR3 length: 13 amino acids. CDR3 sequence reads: CASSLGPRETQYF. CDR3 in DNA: TGTGCCAGCTCACTAGGACCTAGAGAGACCCAGTACTTC.

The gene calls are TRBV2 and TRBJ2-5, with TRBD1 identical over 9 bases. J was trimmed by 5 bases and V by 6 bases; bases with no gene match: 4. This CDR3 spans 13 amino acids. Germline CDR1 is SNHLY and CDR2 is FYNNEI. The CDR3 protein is CASRDDRGETQYF. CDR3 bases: TGTGCCAGCAGAGACGACAGGGGGGAGACCCAGTACTTC.

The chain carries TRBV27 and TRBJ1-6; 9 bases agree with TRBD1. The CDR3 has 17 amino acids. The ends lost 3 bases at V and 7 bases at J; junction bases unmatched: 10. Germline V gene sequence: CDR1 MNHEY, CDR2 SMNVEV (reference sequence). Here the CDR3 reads CASSFHGTGSRNSPLHF. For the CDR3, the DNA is TGTGCCAGCAGTTTCCACGGGACAGGGTCCCGGAATTCACCCCTCCACTTT.

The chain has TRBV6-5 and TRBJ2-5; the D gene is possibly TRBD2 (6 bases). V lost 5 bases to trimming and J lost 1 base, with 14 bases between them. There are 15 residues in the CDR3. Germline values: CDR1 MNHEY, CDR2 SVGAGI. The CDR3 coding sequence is TGTGCCAGCAGTATGCTAAGGACTACCCAAGAGACCCAGTACTTC. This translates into CASSMLRTTQETQYF.

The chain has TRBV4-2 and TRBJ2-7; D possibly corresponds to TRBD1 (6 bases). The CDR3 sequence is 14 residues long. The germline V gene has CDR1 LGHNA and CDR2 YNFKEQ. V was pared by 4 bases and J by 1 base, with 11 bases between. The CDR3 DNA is TGTGCCAGCAGCCTACCCGGACAGTCCTACGAGCAGTACTTC. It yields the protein CASSLPGQSYEQYF.

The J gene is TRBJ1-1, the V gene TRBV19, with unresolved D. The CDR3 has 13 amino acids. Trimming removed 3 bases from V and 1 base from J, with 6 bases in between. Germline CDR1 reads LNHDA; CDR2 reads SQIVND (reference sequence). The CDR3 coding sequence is TGTGCCAGTAGTATCAGGAGGAACACTGAAGCTTTCTTT. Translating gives CASSIRRNTEAFF.

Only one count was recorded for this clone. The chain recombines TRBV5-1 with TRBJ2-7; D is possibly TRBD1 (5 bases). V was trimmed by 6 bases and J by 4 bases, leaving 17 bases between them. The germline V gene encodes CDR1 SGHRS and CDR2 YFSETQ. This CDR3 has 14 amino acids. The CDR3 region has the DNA TGCGCCAGCATGCCAACGGCAGGGCCGTACGAGCAGTACTTC. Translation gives CASMPTAGPYEQYF.

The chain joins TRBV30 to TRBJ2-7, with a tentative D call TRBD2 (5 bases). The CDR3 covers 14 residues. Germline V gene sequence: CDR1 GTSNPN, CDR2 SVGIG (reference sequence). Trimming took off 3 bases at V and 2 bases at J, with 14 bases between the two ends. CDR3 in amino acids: CAWRARDLTYEQYF. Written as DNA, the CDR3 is TGTGCCTGGAGAGCCCGGGATTTGACCTACGAGCAGTACTTC.

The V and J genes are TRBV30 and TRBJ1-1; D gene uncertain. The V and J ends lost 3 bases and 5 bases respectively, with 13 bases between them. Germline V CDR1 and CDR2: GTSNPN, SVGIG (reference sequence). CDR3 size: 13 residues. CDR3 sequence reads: CAWRKMTMTEAFF. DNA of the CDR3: TGTGCCTGGAGAAAAATGACAATGACTGAAGCTTTCTTT.

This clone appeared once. CDR3 DNA: TGCAGCGTTGAAGACCTGGACAGCAAAAACATTCAGTACTTC. Encoded protein: CSVEDLDSKNIQYF. The rearrangement joins TRBV29-1 to TRBJ2-4, with D possibly being TRBD1 (6 bases). Germline CDR1 and CDR2: SQVTM and ANQGSEA. V was pared by 0 bases and J by 3 bases, with 9 bases between. This CDR3 has 14 residues.

CDR3 in amino acids: CSASYLGSQYF. CDR3 nucleotides: TGCAGTGCTAGCTACTTGGGGTCCCAGTACTTC. The chain carries TRBV20-1 and TRBJ2-5, with D unclear. Deletions cut 3 bases from V and 9 bases from J, with 11 bases between. The V gene's germline CDR1 is DFQATT and CDR2 SNEGSKA (reference sequence). The CDR3 covers 11 residues.